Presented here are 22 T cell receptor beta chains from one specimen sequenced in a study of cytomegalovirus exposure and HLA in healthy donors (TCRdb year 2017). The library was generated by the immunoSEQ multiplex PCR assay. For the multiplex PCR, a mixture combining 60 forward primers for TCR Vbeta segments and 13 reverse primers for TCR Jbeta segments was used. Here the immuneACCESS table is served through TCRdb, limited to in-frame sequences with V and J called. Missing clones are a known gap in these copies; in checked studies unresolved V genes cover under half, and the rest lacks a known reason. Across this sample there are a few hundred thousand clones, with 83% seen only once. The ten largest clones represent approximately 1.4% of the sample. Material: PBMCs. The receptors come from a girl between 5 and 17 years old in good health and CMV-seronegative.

The CDR3 sequence: CASSALAGGLSGANVLTF. The CDR3 coding sequence is TGTGCCAGCAGTGCCCTAGCGGGGGGACTCTCTGGGGCCAACGTCCTGACTTTC. The chain links TRBV2 to TRBJ2-6, with 11 positions matching TRBD2. The V gene end was trimmed by 4 bases and the J gene end by 0 bases; junction bases not matched to a gene: 5. The CDR3 has 18 residues. Germline V gives CDR1 SNHLY, CDR2 FYNNEI.

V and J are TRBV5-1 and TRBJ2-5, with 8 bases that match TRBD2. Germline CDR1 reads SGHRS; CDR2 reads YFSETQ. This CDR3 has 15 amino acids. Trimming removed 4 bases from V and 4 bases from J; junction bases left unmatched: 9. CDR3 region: CASSLFAGGLETQYF. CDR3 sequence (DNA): TGCGCCAGCAGCCTTTTTGCGGGAGGTCTAGAGACCCAGTACTTC.

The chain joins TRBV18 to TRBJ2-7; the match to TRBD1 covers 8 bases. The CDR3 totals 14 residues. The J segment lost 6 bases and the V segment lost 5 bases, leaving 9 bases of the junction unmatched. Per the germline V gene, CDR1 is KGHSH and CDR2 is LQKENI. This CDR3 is CASSTDRGGVEQYF. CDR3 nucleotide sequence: TGTGCCAGCTCAACAGACAGGGGAGGAGTCGAGCAGTACTTC.

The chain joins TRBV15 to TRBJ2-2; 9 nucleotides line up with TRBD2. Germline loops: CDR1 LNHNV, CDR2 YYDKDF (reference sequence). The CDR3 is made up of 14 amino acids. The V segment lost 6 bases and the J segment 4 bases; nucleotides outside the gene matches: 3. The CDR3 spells CATREAGGTGELFF. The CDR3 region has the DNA TGTGCCACCAGGGAAGCGGGGGGCACCGGGGAGCTGTTTTTT.

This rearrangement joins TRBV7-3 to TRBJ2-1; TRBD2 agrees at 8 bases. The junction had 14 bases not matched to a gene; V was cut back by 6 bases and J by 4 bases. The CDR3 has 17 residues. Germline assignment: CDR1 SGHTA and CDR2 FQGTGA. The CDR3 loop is CASSPGNGRAGYNEQFF. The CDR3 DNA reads TGTGCCAGCAGTCCCGGGAACGGGAGGGCCGGATACAATGAGCAGTTCTTC.

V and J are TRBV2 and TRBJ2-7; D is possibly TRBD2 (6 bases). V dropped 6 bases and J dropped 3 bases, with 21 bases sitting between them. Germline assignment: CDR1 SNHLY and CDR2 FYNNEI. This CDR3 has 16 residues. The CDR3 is CASRKEASATHYEQYF. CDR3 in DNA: TGTGCCAGCAGGAAAGAGGCTAGCGCAACCCACTACGAGCAGTACTTC. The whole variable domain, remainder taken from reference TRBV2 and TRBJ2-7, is EPEVTQTPSHQVTQMGQEVILRCVPISNHLYFYWYRQILGQKVEFLVSFYNNEISEKSEIFDDQFSVERPDGSNFTLKIRSTKLEDSAMYFCASRKEASATHYEQYFGPGTRLTVT.

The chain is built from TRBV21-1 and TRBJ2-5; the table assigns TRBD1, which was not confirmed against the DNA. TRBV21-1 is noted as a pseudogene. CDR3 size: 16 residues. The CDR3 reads CASSKGTGWGGETQYF. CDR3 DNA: TGTGCCAGCAGCAAAGGGACAGGGTGGGGGGGAGAGACCCAGTACTTC.

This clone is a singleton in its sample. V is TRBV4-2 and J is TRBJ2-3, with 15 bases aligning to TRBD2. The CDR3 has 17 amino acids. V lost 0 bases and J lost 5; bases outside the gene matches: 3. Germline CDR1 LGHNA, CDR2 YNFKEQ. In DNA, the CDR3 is TGTGCCAGCAGCCAAGATTTGGGACTAGCGGGGGGAGATACGCAGTATTTT. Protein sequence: CASSQDLGLAGGDTQYF.

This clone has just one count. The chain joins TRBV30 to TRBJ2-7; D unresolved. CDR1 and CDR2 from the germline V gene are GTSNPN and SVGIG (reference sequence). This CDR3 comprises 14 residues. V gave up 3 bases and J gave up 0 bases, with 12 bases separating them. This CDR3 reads CAWSKVSSSYEQYF. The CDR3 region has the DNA TGTGCCTGGAGCAAAGTTTCCAGCTCCTACGAGCAGTACTTC.

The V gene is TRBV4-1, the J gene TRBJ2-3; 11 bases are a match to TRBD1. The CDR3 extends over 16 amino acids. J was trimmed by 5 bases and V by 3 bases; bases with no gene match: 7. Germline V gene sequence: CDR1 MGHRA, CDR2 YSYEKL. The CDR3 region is CASSQTGTGGKDTQYF. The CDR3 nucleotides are TGCGCCAGCAGCCAGACCGGGACAGGGGGAAAAGATACGCAGTATTTT.

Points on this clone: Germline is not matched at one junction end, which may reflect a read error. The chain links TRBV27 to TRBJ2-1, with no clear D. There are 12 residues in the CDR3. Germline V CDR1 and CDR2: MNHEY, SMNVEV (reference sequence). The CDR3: CASSLRYNGQFF. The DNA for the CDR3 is TGTGCCAGCAGTTTAAGATACAATGGGCAGTTCTTC.

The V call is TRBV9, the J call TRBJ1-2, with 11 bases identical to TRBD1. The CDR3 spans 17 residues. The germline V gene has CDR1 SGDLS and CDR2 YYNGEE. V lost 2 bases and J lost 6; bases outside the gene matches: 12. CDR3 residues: CASSVSRDRGSENGYTF. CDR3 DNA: TGTGCCAGCAGCGTTAGCCGGGACAGGGGGTCGGAGAATGGCTACACCTTC.

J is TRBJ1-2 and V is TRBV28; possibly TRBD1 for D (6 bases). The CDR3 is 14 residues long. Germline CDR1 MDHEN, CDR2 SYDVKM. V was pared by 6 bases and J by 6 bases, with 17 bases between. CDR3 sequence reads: CASRPGWAGDGYTF. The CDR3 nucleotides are TGTGCCAGCAGACCTGGGTGGGCAGGGGATGGCTACACCTTC.

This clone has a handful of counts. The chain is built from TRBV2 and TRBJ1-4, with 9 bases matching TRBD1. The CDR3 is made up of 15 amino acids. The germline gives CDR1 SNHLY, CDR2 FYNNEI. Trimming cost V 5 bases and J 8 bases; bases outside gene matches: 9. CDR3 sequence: CASSPTQGAREKLFF. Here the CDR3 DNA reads TGTGCCAGCAGTCCAACACAGGGGGCGCGGGAAAAACTGTTTTTT.

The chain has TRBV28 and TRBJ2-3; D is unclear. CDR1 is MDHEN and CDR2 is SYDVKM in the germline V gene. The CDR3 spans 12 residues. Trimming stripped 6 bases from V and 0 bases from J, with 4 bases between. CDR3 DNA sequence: TGTGCCAGCAGGAGTAGCACAGATACGCAGTATTTT. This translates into CASRSSTDTQYF.

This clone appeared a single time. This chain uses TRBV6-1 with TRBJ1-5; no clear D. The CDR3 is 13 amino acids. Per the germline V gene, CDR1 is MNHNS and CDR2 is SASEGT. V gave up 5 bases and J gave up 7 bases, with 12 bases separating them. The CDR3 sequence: CASSNLRGQPQHF. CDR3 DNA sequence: TGTGCCAGCAGTAATCTCAGAGGACAGCCCCAGCATTTT.

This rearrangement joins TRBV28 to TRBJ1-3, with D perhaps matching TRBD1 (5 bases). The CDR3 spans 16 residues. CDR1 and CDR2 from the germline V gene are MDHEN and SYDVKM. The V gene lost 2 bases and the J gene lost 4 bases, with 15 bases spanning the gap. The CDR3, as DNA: TGTGCCAGCAGTTTAGTGGCGGGGCAAGGGGGAAACACCATATATTTT. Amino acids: CASSLVAGQGGNTIYF.

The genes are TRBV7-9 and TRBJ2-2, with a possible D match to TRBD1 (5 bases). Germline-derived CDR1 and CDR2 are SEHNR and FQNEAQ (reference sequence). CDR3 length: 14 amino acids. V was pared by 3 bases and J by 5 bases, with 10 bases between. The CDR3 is CASSFQGWTGELFF. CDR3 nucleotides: TGTGCCAGCAGCTTCCAGGGTTGGACCGGGGAGCTGTTTTTT.

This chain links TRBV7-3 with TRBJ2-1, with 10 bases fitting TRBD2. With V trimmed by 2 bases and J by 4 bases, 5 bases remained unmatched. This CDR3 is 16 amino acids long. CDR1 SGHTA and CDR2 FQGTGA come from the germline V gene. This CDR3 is CASSLASGSGYNEQFF. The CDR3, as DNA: TGTGCCAGCAGCTTAGCTAGCGGGAGCGGATACAATGAGCAGTTCTTC.

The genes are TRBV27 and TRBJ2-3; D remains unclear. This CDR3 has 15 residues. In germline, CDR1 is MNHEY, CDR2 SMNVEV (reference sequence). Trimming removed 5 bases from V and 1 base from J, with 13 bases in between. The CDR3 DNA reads TGTGCCAGCAGTCCCAACTTTTCGGGCACAGATACGCAGTATTTT. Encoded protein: CASSPNFSGTDTQYF.

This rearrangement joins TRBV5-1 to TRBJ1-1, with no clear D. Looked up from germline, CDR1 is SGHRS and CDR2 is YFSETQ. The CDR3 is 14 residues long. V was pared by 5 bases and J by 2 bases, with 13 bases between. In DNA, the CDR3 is TGCGCCAGCAGAGTTAGCCTCGACAACACTGAAGCTTTCTTT. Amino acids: CASRVSLDNTEAFF.

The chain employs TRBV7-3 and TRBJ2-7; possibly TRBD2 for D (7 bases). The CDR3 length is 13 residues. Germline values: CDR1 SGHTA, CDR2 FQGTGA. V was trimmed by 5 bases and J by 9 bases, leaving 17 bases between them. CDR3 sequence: CASSTLTGRVQYF. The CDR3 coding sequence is TGTGCCAGCAGCACCTTAACAGGGAGGGTGCAGTACTTC.